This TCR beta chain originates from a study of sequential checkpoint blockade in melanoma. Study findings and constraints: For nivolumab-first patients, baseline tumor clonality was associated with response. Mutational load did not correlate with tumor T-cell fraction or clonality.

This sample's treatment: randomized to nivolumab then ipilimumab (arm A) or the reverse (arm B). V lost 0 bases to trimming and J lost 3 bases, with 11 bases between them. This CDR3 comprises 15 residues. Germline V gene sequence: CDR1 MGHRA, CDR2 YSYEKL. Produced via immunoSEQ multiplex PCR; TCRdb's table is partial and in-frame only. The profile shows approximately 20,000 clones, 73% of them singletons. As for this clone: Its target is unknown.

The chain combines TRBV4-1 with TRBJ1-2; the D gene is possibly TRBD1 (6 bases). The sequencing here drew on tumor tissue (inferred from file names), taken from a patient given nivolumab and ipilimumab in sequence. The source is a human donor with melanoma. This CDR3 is CASSQELQGYYGYTF. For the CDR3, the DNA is TGCGCCAGCAGCCAAGAATTACAGGGTTACTATGGCTACACCTTC.